What follows is one T cell receptor (beta chain) and its context. Profiling relied on immunoSEQ multiplex PCR, and the TCRdb table lists in-frame clones only, not all of them. The sample consists of 180,000 or so clones, more than 75% of them appearing once. These data belong to a study of blood T cell repertoires in COVID-19. The CDR3 sequence is 16 residues long. V shed 4 bases and J 5 bases; nucleotides not matched to a gene: 10. CDR1 is SGHTA, CDR2 FQGNSA, per germline. The sample comprised peripheral blood. This chain uses TRBV7-2 with TRBJ2-2, with TRBD2 matching 7 bases. The clonotype was recovered from a woman older than 75 with acute or convalescent COVID-19. The CDR3 loop is CASSWSGGGTTGELFF. CDR3 nucleotide sequence: TGTGCCAGCAGCTGGTCAGGCGGGGGTACGACCGGGGAGCTGTTTTTT.